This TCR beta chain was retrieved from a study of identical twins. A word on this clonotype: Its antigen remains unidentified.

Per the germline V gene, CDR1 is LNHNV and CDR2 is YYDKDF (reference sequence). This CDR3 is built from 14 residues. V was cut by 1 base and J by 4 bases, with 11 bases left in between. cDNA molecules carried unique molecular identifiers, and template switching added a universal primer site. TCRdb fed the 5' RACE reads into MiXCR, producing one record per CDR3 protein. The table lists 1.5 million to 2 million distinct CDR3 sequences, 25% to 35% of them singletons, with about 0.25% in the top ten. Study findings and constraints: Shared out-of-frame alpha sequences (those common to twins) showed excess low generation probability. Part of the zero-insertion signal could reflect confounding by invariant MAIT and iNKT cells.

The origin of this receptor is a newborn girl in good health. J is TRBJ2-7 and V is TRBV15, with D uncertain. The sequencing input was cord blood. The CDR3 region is CATSRVVNAYEQYF. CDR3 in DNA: TGTGCCACCAGCAGAGTTGTCAATGCTTACGAGCAGTACTTC.